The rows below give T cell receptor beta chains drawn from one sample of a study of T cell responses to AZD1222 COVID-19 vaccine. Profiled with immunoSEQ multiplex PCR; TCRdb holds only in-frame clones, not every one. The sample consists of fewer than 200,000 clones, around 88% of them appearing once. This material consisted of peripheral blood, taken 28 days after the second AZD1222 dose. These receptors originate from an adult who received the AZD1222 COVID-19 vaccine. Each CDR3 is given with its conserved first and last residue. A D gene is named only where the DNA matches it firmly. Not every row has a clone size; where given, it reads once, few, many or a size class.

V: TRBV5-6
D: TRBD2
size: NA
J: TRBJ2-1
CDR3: CASSWGTSGGPIYNEQFF
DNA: TGTGCCAGCAGCTGGGGGACTAGCGGGGGCCCGATTTACAATGAGCAGTTCTTC

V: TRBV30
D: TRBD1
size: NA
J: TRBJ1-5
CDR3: CAWSSGQGYNQPQHF
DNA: TGTGCCTGGAGTTCGGGACAGGGCTACAATCAGCCCCAGCATTTT

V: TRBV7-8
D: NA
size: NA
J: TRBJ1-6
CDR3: CASSDRQDLTPLHF
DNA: TGTGCCAGCAGCGACCGACAGGACCTCACACCCCTCCACTTT

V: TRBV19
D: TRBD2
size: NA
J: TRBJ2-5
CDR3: CASSKGLAGGGETQYF
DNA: TGTGCCAGTAGTAAAGGACTAGCGGGGGGAGGAGAGACCCAGTACTTC

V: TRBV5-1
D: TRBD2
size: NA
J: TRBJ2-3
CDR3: CASSFEVAGLTDTQYF
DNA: TGCGCCAGCAGCTTTGAGGTAGCGGGCCTCACAGATACGCAGTATTTT

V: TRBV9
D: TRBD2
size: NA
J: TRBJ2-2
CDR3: CASSVALRTSGVTGELFF
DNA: TGTGCCAGCAGCGTCGCCTTGAGGACTAGCGGGGTCACCGGGGAGCTGTTTTTT

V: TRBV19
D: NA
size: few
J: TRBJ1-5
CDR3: CASSTPPGRNQPQHF
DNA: TGTGCCAGTAGTACCCCGCCAGGGCGGAATCAGCCCCAGCATTTT

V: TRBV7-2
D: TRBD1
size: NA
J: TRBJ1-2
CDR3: CASSLTGQGASYGYTF
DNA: TGTGCCAGCAGCTTAACAGGACAGGGGGCGAGCTATGGCTACACCTTC

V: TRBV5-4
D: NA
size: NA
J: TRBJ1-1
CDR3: CASSSGTTGTEAFF
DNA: TGTGCCAGCAGTTCCGGGACGACTGGAACTGAAGCTTTCTTT

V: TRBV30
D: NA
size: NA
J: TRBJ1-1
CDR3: CAWSTGGTEAFF
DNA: TGTGCCTGGAGTACGGGGGGCACTGAAGCTTTCTTT

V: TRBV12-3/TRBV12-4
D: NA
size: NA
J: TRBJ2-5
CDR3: CASSLPPGETQYF
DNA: TGTGCCAGCAGCCTGCCCCCGGGAGAGACCCAGTACTTC

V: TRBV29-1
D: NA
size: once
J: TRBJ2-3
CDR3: CSVPSEGVDTQYF
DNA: TGCAGCGTACCGAGTGAAGGGGTGGATACGCAGTATTTT

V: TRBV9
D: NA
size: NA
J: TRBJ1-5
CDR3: CASTPNSNQPQHF
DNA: TGTGCCAGCACCCCCAATAGCAATCAGCCCCAGCATTTT

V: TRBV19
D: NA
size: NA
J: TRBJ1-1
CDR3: CASSIDRWITEAFF
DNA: TGTGCCAGTAGTATAGATCGTTGGATCACTGAAGCTTTCTTT

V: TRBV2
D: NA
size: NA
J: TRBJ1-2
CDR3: CASTERGGPPGPYGYTF
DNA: TGTGCCAGCACCGAGAGGGGGGGGCCCCCTGGTCCCTATGGCTACACCTTC

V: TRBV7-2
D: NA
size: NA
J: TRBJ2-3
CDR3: CASSLRGSTDTQYF
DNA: TGTGCCAGCAGCTTAAGAGGGAGCACAGATACGCAGTATTTT

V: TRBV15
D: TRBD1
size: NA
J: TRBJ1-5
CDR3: CATSTQDRHSNQPQHF
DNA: TGTGCCACCAGCACCCAGGACAGGCATAGCAATCAGCCCCAGCATTTT

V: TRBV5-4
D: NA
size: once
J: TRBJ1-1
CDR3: CASSFGNRGTEAFF
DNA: TGTGCCAGCAGCTTTGGGAACCGGGGGACTGAAGCTTTCTTT

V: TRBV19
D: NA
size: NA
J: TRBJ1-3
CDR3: CASRILSSGNTIYF
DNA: TGTGCCAGCCGGATCCTAAGCTCTGGAAACACCATATATTTT

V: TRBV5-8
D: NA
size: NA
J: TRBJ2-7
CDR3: CASSLGGGISYEQYF
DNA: TGTGCCAGCAGCTTGGGGGGCGGAATATCCTACGAGCAGTACTTC

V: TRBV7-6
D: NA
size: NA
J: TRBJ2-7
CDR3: CASSLEPGTSYEQYF
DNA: TGTGCCAGCAGCTTAGAGCCAGGGACCTCCTACGAGCAGTACTTC

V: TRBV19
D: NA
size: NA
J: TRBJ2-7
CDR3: CASSPGGAEQYF
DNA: TGTGCCAGTAGTCCAGGCGGGGCCGAGCAGTACTTC

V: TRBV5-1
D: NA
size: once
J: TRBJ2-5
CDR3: CASSLRSEGGETQYF
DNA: TGCGCCAGCAGCCTCCGGTCCGAAGGTGGGGAGACCCAGTACTTC

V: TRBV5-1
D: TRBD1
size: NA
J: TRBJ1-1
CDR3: CASSWDRNTEAFF
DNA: TGCGCCAGCAGTTGGGACAGGAACACTGAAGCTTTCTTT

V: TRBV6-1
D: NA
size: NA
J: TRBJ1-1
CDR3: CASSEAGSGTEAFF
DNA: TGTGCCAGCAGTGAAGCAGGGAGTGGAACTGAAGCTTTCTTT

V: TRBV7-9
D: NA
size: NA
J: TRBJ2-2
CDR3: CASSLGLAGELFF
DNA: TGTGCCAGCAGCTTGGGGCTAGCCGGGGAGCTGTTTTTT

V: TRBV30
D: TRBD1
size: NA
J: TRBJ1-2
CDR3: CAWINRGLNGYTF
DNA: TGTGCCTGGATTAACAGGGGTTTGAATGGCTACACCTTC

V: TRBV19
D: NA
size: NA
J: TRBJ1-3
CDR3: CASSSNSGNTIYF
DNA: TGTGCCAGTAGCAGTAACTCTGGAAACACCATATATTTT

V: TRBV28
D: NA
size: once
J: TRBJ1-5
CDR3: CASSTQGSNQPQHF
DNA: TGTGCCAGCAGTACCCAGGGGAGCAATCAGCCCCAGCATTTT

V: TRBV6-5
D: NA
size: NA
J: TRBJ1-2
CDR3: CASSLGGYGYTF
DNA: TGTGCCAGCAGTCTCGGGGGGTATGGCTACACCTTC

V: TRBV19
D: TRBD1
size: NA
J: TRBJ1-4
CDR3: CASSTRTGSFEKLFF
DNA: TGTGCCAGTAGTACCCGGACAGGGAGTTTTGAAAAACTGTTTTTT

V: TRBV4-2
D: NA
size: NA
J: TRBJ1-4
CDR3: CASSQDVRDNVLFF
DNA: TGTGCCAGCAGCCAAGATGTCCGGGACAACGTGCTGTTTTTT

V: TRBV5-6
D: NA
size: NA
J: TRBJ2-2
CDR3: CASSLAPGGNTGELFF
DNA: TGTGCCAGCAGCTTGGCCCCCGGGGGGAACACCGGGGAGCTGTTTTTT

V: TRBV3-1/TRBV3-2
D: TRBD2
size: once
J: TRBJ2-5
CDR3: CASSQDQGLAAQETQYF
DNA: TGTGCCAGCAGCCAAGATCAGGGACTAGCGGCCCAAGAGACCCAGTACTTC

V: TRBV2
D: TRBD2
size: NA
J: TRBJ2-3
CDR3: CASNPSGGSLDTQYF
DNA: TGTGCCAGCAACCCTAGCGGGGGGTCCCTCGATACGCAGTATTTT

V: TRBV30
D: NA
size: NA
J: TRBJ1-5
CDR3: CAWEGTNQPQHF
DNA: TGTGCCTGGGAGGGGACCAATCAGCCCCAGCATTTT

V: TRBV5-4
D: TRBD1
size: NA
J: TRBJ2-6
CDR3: CASSLDRGPGANVLTF
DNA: TGTGCCAGCAGCCTCGACAGGGGGCCTGGGGCCAACGTCCTGACTTTC

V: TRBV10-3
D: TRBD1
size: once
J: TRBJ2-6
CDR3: CAISGQGASGANVLTF
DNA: TGTGCCATCAGCGGACAGGGGGCGTCTGGGGCCAACGTCCTGACTTTC

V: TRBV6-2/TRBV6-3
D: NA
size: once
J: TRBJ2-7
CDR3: CASSWGPIYEQYF
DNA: TGTGCCAGCAGTTGGGGCCCCATCTACGAGCAGTACTTC

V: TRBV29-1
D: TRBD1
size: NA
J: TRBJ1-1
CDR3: CSVRQGRGGNTEAFF
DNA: TGCAGCGTTCGACAGGGTAGAGGGGGAAACACTGAAGCTTTCTTT

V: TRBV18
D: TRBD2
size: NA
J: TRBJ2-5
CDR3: CASSLGTSGQTQYF
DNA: TGTGCCAGCTCACTTGGGACTAGCGGTCAGACCCAGTACTTC